The 30 T cell receptor beta chains below were found in one sample sequenced in a study of CD8 T cells in Susac syndrome. It was with random hexamers that about 0.45 to 1 ug RNA was reverse transcribed. TCRdb re-called the immunoSEQ multiplex PCR reads through MiXCR, storing one row per CDR3 protein. The data show 150,000 to 200,000 distinct CDR3 sequences, 90% to 95% seen once. Source material: CD8+ T cells from PBMCs. These receptors all stem from a human donor with multiple sclerosis.

V usage is TRBV7-9 and J usage is TRBJ2-1; 8 bases match TRBD2. In germline, CDR1 is SEHNR, CDR2 FQNEAQ (reference sequence). The V gene end was trimmed by 2 bases and the J gene end by 0 bases; junction bases not matched to a gene: 6. The CDR3 has 17 amino acids. For the CDR3, the DNA is TGTGCCAGCAGCTTATCCCGCGGGGGGCCCTCCTACAATGAGCAGTTCTTC. Its protein is CASSLSRGGPSYNEQFF.

The chain combines TRBV28 with TRBJ1-5, with TRBD1 matching 7 bases. Germline lookup yields CDR1 MDHEN and CDR2 SYDVKM. The J segment lost 0 bases and the V segment lost 4 bases, leaving 9 bases of the junction unmatched. This CDR3 is built from 17 residues. The DNA for the CDR3 is TGTGCCAGCAGTTGGGGGTTAGGGGGCGATAGCAATCAGCCCCAGCATTTT. It specifies CASSWGLGGDSNQPQHF.

The chain uses TRBV11-2 and TRBJ2-3, with D possibly matching TRBD2 (5 bases). CDR1 and CDR2 (germline): SGHAT, FQNNGV. The V end lost 2 bases, the J end lost 5 bases, and 11 bases lay between the germline ends. There are 14 residues in the CDR3. The CDR3 protein is CASSLTSVRDTQYF. The CDR3 bases are TGTGCCAGCAGCTTAACTAGTGTCAGAGATACGCAGTATTTT.

This clonotype came up once. The chain combines TRBV20-1 with TRBJ2-7; 8 nucleotides align to TRBD2. The CDR3 covers 13 residues. Per germline, CDR1 DFQATT and CDR2 SNEGSKA (reference sequence). Unmatched junction bases numbered 4, after V lost 3 bases and J lost 3 bases. The CDR3 DNA reads as TGCAGTGCTAGTAAGCGGGAGTTCTACGAGCAGTACTTC. It yields the protein CSASKREFYEQYF.

The J gene is TRBJ1-2, the V gene TRBV7-9; D perhaps matches TRBD1 (5 bases). Trimming left V 5 bases short and J 8 bases short, with 24 bases between. This CDR3 spans 16 amino acids. The germline V gene encodes CDR1 SEHNR and CDR2 FQNEAQ (reference sequence). CDR3 amino acids: CASSILTVEFVEGYTF. The CDR3 DNA reads as TGTGCCAGCAGCATTCTGACAGTAGAGTTTGTTGAGGGCTACACCTTC.

The chain employs TRBV5-1 and TRBJ2-7; 13 nucleotides match TRBD2. This CDR3 region has 15 residues. V lost 2 bases and J lost 5; bases outside the gene matches: 4. CDR1 and CDR2 (germline): SGHRS, YFSETQ. CDR3 loop: CASSLIGLAGDEQYF. In nucleotides, the CDR3 is TGCGCCAGCAGCTTAATCGGACTAGCGGGAGACGAGCAGTACTTC.

The chain has TRBV27 and TRBJ2-2; TRBD1 agrees at 7 bases. V lost 8 bases, J lost 5 bases, and 14 bases stayed unmatched. This CDR3 has 16 residues. CDR1 and CDR2 (germline): MNHEY, SMNVEV (reference sequence). CDR3 DNA: TGTGCCAGCTCGACCATAGGGGGCGTTAGAACCGGGGAGCTGTTTTTT. Protein sequence: CASSTIGGVRTGELFF.

This chain connects TRBV6-5 to TRBJ2-5; 10 bases map to TRBD2. The CDR3 runs to 19 residues. From germline, CDR1 is MNHEY and CDR2 SVGAGI. V lost 0 bases to trimming and J lost 5 bases; unmatched junction nucleotides: 15. The CDR3 DNA reads as TGTGCCAGCAGTTACTCCCGTCTAGCGGGGGCCCGGGGGGAGGAGACCCAGTACTTC. Protein sequence: CASSYSRLAGARGEETQYF.

The chain combines TRBV3-1 with TRBJ2-5, with TRBD2 matching 7 bases. In germline, CDR1 is LGHDT, CDR2 YNNKEL (reference sequence). The CDR3 covers 16 residues. Trimming cost V 3 bases and J 2 bases; bases outside gene matches: 9. CDR3: CASSHATSGAQETQYF. The CDR3, as DNA: TGTGCCAGCAGCCATGCGACAAGCGGGGCTCAAGAGACCCAGTACTTC.

This chain uses TRBV25-1 with TRBJ1-2; possible D gene TRBD1, 5 bases. Germline V CDR1 and CDR2: MGHDK, SYGVNS. This CDR3 spans 13 amino acids. Trimming took 2 bases from V and 3 from J, leaving 7 bases between them. Here the CDR3 DNA reads TGTGCCAGCAGTGAAGACAGCGACTATGGCTACACCTTC. It specifies CASSEDSDYGYTF.

The chain links TRBV4-1 to TRBJ1-5; 7 bases are shared with TRBD1. Germline V gene lookup returns CDR1 MGHRA and CDR2 YSYEKL. After removal of 3 bases from V and 4 bases from J, the junction contained 3 bases not matched to a gene. The CDR3 covers 14 residues. The chain's CDR3 is CASSQGQLNQPQHF. The CDR3 coding sequence is TGCGCCAGCAGCCAGGGACAGCTAAATCAGCCCCAGCATTTT.

This sequence joins TRBV15 and TRBJ1-4; 7 bases align to TRBD1. Germline trimming cut 5 bases from V and 0 bases from J; bases unmatched to any gene: 6. Per the germline V gene, CDR1 is LNHNV and CDR2 is YYDKDF (reference sequence). This CDR3 has 16 amino acids. The CDR3 coding sequence is TGTGCCACCAGCGCCGGACAGGATGCAACTAATGAAAAACTGTTTTTT. This codes for CATSAGQDATNEKLFF.

The chain is built from TRBV3-1 and TRBJ2-3; the D gene is possibly TRBD2 (5 bases). From germline, CDR1 is LGHDT and CDR2 YNNKEL (reference sequence). The germline V and J ends were trimmed by 0 bases and 8 bases, with 15 bases remaining between them. This CDR3 is 15 amino acids long. The CDR3 loop reads CASSQEILGGGTQYF. In DNA form, the CDR3 reads TGTGCCAGCAGCCAAGAAATCCTTGGCGGAGGTACGCAGTATTTT.

Only a few counts were recorded for this clonotype. This chain links TRBV5-6 with TRBJ1-1; D is unresolved. The CDR3 extends over 12 amino acids. The V gene's germline CDR1 is SGHDT and CDR2 YYEEEE. V shed 1 base and J shed 1 base, with 2 bases lying between them. CDR3 nucleotides: TGTGCCAGCAGCTTGCGGAACACTGAAGCTTTCTTT. Translating gives CASSLRNTEAFF.

V gene TRBV13 combines with J gene TRBJ1-2; D gene uncertain. Trimming stripped 10 bases from V and 3 bases from J, with 24 bases between. The CDR3 is made up of 16 amino acids. From germline, CDR1 is PRHDT and CDR2 FYEKMQ (reference sequence). The CDR3 DNA follows: TGTGCCACCCAAGCAACCCACACGACTGACGACTATGGCTACACCTTC. Translated, it gives CATQATHTTDDYGYTF.

The CDR3 bases are TGTGCCAGCAGCTTATCGGGGCTGAGGGGGGAGCTGTTTTTT. This sequence encodes CASSLSGLRGELFF. The J gene is TRBJ2-2, the V gene TRBV7-9; D is possibly TRBD1 or TRBD2 (5 bases each). The CDR3 spans 14 residues. Germline-derived CDR1 and CDR2 are SEHNR and FQNEAQ (reference sequence). Trimming took off 2 bases at V and 8 bases at J, with 12 bases between the two ends.

The J gene is TRBJ2-2, the V gene TRBV24-1, with TRBD1 matching over 12 bases. The trim removed 4 bases at V and 7 bases at J, leaving 6 bases unmatched. The CDR3 extends over 16 amino acids. CDR1 is KGHDR, CDR2 SFDVKD, per germline. For the CDR3, the DNA is TGTGCCACCAGTGACGGGGACAGGGGGCGCGGCGGGGAGCTGTTTTTT. Translating it yields CATSDGDRGRGGELFF.

V gene TRBV6-5 combines with J gene TRBJ2-1; 7 bases map to TRBD2. The CDR3 totals 15 residues. Trimming at V came to 0 bases and at J to 5 bases, leaving 4 bases not matched to a gene. Germline V CDR1 and CDR2: MNHEY, SVGAGI. In nucleotides, the CDR3 is TGTGCCAGCAGTTACTCAGAGACTAGCAACAATGAGCAGTTCTTC. Translation: CASSYSETSNNEQFF.

The V gene is TRBV3-1, the J gene TRBJ2-5; D is ambiguous. The germline gives CDR1 LGHDT, CDR2 YNNKEL (reference sequence). This CDR3 is 12 amino acids long. Trimming took off 4 bases at V and 3 bases at J, with 6 bases between the two ends. The CDR3 reads CASSLTEETQYF. CDR3 sequence (DNA): TGTGCCAGCAGCCTAACTGAAGAGACCCAGTACTTC.

This clonotype was counted once. The J gene is TRBJ2-7, the V gene TRBV7-9, with D possibly being TRBD1 or TRBD2 (5 bases each). Germline loops: CDR1 SEHNR, CDR2 FQNEAQ (reference sequence). The CDR3 totals 12 residues. V shed 8 bases and J shed 2 bases, with 10 bases lying between them. The CDR3 region is CASRDGAYEQYF. DNA of the CDR3: TGTGCCAGCCGGGACGGAGCCTACGAGCAGTACTTC.

CDR3 loop: CASSLGPSNTEAFF. The CDR3 nucleotides are TGTGCCAGCAGCCTCGGGCCATCTAACACTGAAGCTTTCTTT. The chain employs TRBV6-5 and TRBJ1-1; D gene uncertain. Trimming left V 6 bases short and J 2 bases short, with 13 bases between. The CDR3 is 14 amino acids. Germline V gene lookup returns CDR1 MNHEY and CDR2 SVGAGI.

The chain carries TRBV3-1 and TRBJ2-1; 8 nucleotides line up with TRBD1. Looked up from germline, CDR1 is LGHDT and CDR2 is YNNKEL (reference sequence). With V trimmed by 3 bases and J by 2 bases, 6 bases remained unmatched. This CDR3 contains 16 residues. The CDR3 sequence: CASSHPGQDPYNEQFF. For the CDR3, the DNA is TGTGCCAGCAGCCACCCGGGACAGGACCCCTACAATGAGCAGTTCTTC.

The CDR3 nucleotides are TGTGCCAGCAGTCTCCGGGGACCCAACGACGAGCAGTACTTC. This sequence encodes CASSLRGPNDEQYF. The chain links TRBV27 to TRBJ2-7, with D perhaps TRBD1 or TRBD2 (5 bases each). In germline, CDR1 is MNHEY, CDR2 SMNVEV (reference sequence). Trimming removed 5 bases at V and 5 bases at J, with 16 bases between. The CDR3 contains 14 residues.

This clonotype appeared a single time. This sequence joins TRBV14 and TRBJ2-1; D gene ambiguous. V dropped 3 bases and J dropped 8 bases, with 8 bases sitting between them. CDR3 length: 12 amino acids. The germline V gene encodes CDR1 SGHDN and CDR2 FVKESK. The CDR3 DNA follows: TGTGCCAGCAGCCACGCTTCCGATGAGCAGTTCTTC. Translation: CASSHASDEQFF.

V is TRBV30 and J is TRBJ1-2, with TRBD1 identical over 8 bases. The V segment lost 0 bases and the J segment 10 bases; nucleotides outside the gene matches: 7. CDR3 length: 13 residues. Germline assignment: CDR1 GTSNPN and CDR2 SVGIG (reference sequence). CDR3 loop: CAWSVSGQVPYTF. The CDR3 DNA sequence: TGTGCCTGGAGTGTCTCGGGACAGGTTCCCTACACCTTC.

This chain uses TRBV9 with TRBJ2-3; TRBD2 is a possible D gene (5 bases). The length of the CDR3 is 16 residues. Per germline, CDR1 SGDLS and CDR2 YYNGEE. With 4 bases removed from V and 0 bases from J, the gap between germline ends came to 15 bases. CDR3 DNA: TGTGCCAGCAGCCGGACGGGCGGGTATAGCACAGATACGCAGTATTTT. Protein sequence: CASSRTGGYSTDTQYF.

The rearrangement links TRBV7-3 to TRBJ2-3; 12 bases fit TRBD2. Trimming at V came to 5 bases and at J to 4 bases, leaving 4 bases not matched to a gene. The CDR3 is 15 amino acids. Germline-derived CDR1 and CDR2 are SGHTA and FQGTGA. DNA of the CDR3: TGTGCCAGCAGCCGGACTAGCGGGGAAGCAGATACGCAGTATTTT. Residues: CASSRTSGEADTQYF.

The chain carries TRBV5-6 and TRBJ2-4; D is unresolved. With 1 base removed from V and 0 bases from J, the gap between germline ends came to 11 bases. The length of the CDR3 is 16 residues. CDR1 is SGHDT and CDR2 is YYEEEE in the germline V gene. CDR3 coding DNA: TGTGCCAGCAGCTTGTCTCACCCGCTAGCCAAAAACATTCAGTACTTC. Translated, it gives CASSLSHPLAKNIQYF. The entire variable domain, with the rest obtained from reference TRBV5-6 and TRBJ2-4, is as follows: DAGVTQSPTHLIKTRGQQVTLRCSPKSGHDTVSWYQQALGQGPQFIFQYYEEEERQRGNFPDRFSGHQFPNYSSELNVNALLLGDSALYLCASSLSHPLAKNIQYFGAGTRLSVL.

The CDR3 DNA reads TGTGCCAGCAGCGTCGGACAGGGACTTGGAAAGGTCTATGGCTACACCTTC. It yields the protein CASSVGQGLGKVYGYTF. V usage is TRBV6-1 and J usage is TRBJ1-2; 8 bases agree with TRBD1. Germline CDR1 MNHNS, CDR2 SASEGT. V dropped 6 bases and J dropped 4; count of bases not matched to a gene: 16. The CDR3 sequence is 17 residues long.

The chain combines TRBV9 with TRBJ2-3; the D gene is possibly TRBD2 (6 bases). CDR1 is SGDLS and CDR2 is YYNGEE in the germline V gene. The CDR3 has 17 residues. The V end lost 4 bases, the J end lost 1 base, and 19 bases lay between the germline ends. CDR3 residues: CASSTLLRGVGTDTQYF. The CDR3 DNA reads TGTGCCAGCAGCACCCTTCTCCGCGGGGTCGGCACAGATACGCAGTATTTT.